A single sample is the source of the 32 T cell receptor beta chains below, sequenced in a study of human T cells and chemical hapten exposure. The sample's time point: pre-sensitization, week 0. Treatment here: therapeutic diphenylcyclopropenone sensitization with weekly scalp DPC. TCRdb called the RACE reads again in MiXCR, with one record for every CDR3 protein. The repertoire holds about 80,000 distinct CDR3 sequences, with 13% to 15% as singletons. The sequencing here drew on whole blood, taken in connection with sensitization to the hapten diphenylcyclopropenone (DPC). Every receptor here comes from a woman between 45 and 65 years old with alopecia areata. Some clones in this sample may be carry-over from other donors' samples.

This clonotype appeared many times. The J gene is TRBJ1-2, the V gene TRBV28; unclear D gene. This CDR3 has 12 amino acids. V lost 4 bases, J lost 7 bases, and 10 bases lay in between. Germline CDR1 is MDHEN and CDR2 is SYDVKM. The CDR3 bases are TGTGCCAGCAGTTCCCCCGTCGGTGGCTACACCTTC. Its protein product is CASSSPVGGYTF.

In its sample, this clonotype was seen a few times. The J gene is TRBJ1-1, the V gene TRBV7-2; D is uncertain. Trimming took 5 bases from V and 1 from J, leaving 11 bases between them. Germline CDR1 and CDR2: SGHTA and FQGNSA. The CDR3 consists of 14 residues. The CDR3 sequence: CASSRLQENTEAFF. As DNA, the CDR3 is TGTGCCAGCAGCCGGCTTCAAGAGAACACTGAAGCTTTCTTT.

This clonotype was recorded at least ten times. V usage is TRBV7-8 and J usage is TRBJ2-1, with TRBD2 identical over 13 bases. This CDR3 region has 14 residues. Germline trimming cut 5 bases from V and 12 bases from J; bases unmatched to any gene: 7. In germline, CDR1 is SGHVS, CDR2 FQNEAQ. CDR3 sequence (DNA): TGTGCCAGCAGCCCCACTAGCGGGAGGGCTTCGCAGTTCTTC. As protein: CASSPTSGRASQFF.

This clonotype was observed at least ten times. The gene calls are TRBV7-6 and TRBJ2-1; D not certain. Germline CDR1 and CDR2: SGHVS and FNYEAQ. The CDR3 extends over 14 amino acids. Between the trimmed V and J ends, which lost 3 bases and 3 bases, there was a span of 9 bases. The CDR3 sequence is CASSFGRSYNEQFF. The CDR3 DNA reads as TGTGCCAGCAGCTTTGGCAGAAGCTACAATGAGCAGTTCTTC.

J is TRBJ2-1 and V is TRBV25-1; 10 bases map to TRBD1. The V and J ends lost 3 bases and 7 bases, in that order; junction bases with no gene match: 6. The CDR3 spans 15 residues. The germline V gene encodes CDR1 MGHDK and CDR2 SYGVNS. CDR3 protein: CASSETGQGRNEQFF. The CDR3 nucleotides are TGTGCCAGCAGTGAGACGGGACAGGGGAGGAATGAGCAGTTCTTC.

The rearrangement links TRBV30 to TRBJ2-1, with 8 bases matching TRBD2. The J segment lost 5 bases and the V segment lost 2 bases, leaving 8 bases of the junction unmatched. CDR1 GTSNPN and CDR2 SVGIG come from the germline V gene (reference sequence). The CDR3 sequence is 15 residues long. The CDR3 sequence is CAWSLEAGDHNEQFF. In DNA, the CDR3 is TGTGCCTGGAGTCTAGAAGCGGGAGATCACAATGAGCAGTTCTTC.

The rearrangement uses TRBV7-2 and TRBJ2-5; 8 bases line up with TRBD2. This CDR3 spans 15 amino acids. With V trimmed by 6 bases and J by 2 bases, 8 bases remained unmatched. The V gene's germline CDR1 is SGHTA and CDR2 FQGNSA. This chain's CDR3 is CASRAGRGGQETQYF. The CDR3 DNA follows: TGTGCCAGCAGGGCCGGACGGGGGGGACAAGAGACCCAGTACTTC.

The chain joins TRBV5-1 to TRBJ2-1; tentative D call: TRBD1 (5 bases). Germline values: CDR1 SGHRS, CDR2 YFSETQ. The CDR3 runs to 15 residues. The ends were cut back, 0 bases at V and 2 bases at J, with 9 bases in the middle. The CDR3 DNA is TGCGCCAGCAGCTTGGAATTGACAGCCTACAATGAGCAGTTCTTC. Its protein is CASSLELTAYNEQFF.

V is TRBV12-5 and J is TRBJ1-1; 7 bases are a match to TRBD1. V dropped 6 bases and J dropped 0; count of bases not matched to a gene: 4. CDR1 and CDR2 from the germline V gene are LGHNT and FRNRAP. CDR3 size: 14 residues. The CDR3 sequence is CASGRDRVNTEAFF. CDR3 in DNA: TGTGCTAGTGGCCGTGACAGGGTGAACACTGAAGCTTTCTTT.

In its sample, this clonotype was seen a few times. J is TRBJ2-1 and V is TRBV5-4, with 8 bases fitting TRBD2. Germline lookup yields CDR1 SGHNT and CDR2 YYREEE (reference sequence). The length of the CDR3 is 15 residues. Trimming took 0 bases from V and 8 from J; bases not matched to a gene: 7. CDR3 sequence reads: CASSLDPGGRDEQFF. The DNA of the CDR3 is TGTGCCAGCAGCTTGGATCCGGGAGGGAGGGATGAGCAGTTCTTC.

V usage is TRBV29-1 and J usage is TRBJ2-1, with D hard to call. The germline V gene has CDR1 SQVTM and CDR2 ANQGSEA. The V end lost 8 bases, the J end lost 5 bases, and 7 bases lay between the germline ends. CDR3 length equals 10 residues. The CDR3, as DNA: TGCAGCTCGGGCAACAATGAGCAGTTCTTC. Translated, it gives CSSGNNEQFF.

This clonotype has only a few counts. This chain links TRBV20-1 with TRBJ1-1; D call uncertain. Germline CDR1 reads DFQATT; CDR2 reads SNEGSKA (reference sequence). The length of the CDR3 is 14 residues. V was trimmed by 1 base and J by 0 bases, leaving 9 bases between them. In DNA form, the CDR3 reads TGCAGTGCTAGAGGGCAGTTGATGAACACTGAAGCTTTCTTT. Translation gives CSARGQLMNTEAFF.

Here the CDR3 reads CSAPTSGPTHSYNEQFF. CDR3 sequence (DNA): TGCAGTGCTCCGACTAGCGGGCCCACCCACTCCTACAATGAGCAGTTCTTC. This chain joins TRBV20-1 and TRBJ2-1, with 10 bases fitting TRBD2. This CDR3 comprises 17 residues. The V gene's germline CDR1 is DFQATT and CDR2 SNEGSKA (reference sequence). Trimming removed 5 bases from V and 0 bases from J; junction bases left unmatched: 10.

This clonotype was counted many times. The CDR3 spells CASSQFAEAFF. The CDR3 DNA follows: TGTGCCAGCAGCCAATTCGCCGAAGCTTTCTTT. This chain uses TRBV3-1 with TRBJ1-1, with D unresolved. The CDR3 extends over 11 amino acids. Germline assignment: CDR1 LGHDT and CDR2 YNNKEL (reference sequence). V was clipped by 2 bases and J by 8 bases, with 6 bases between them. The whole variable domain, remainder taken from reference TRBV3-1 and TRBJ1-1, is DTAVSQTPKYLVTQMGNDKSIKCEQNLGHDTMYWYKQDSKKFLKIMFSYNNKELIINETVPNRFSPKSPDKAHLNLHINSLELGDSAVYFCASSQFAEAFFGQGTRLTVV.

The V and J genes are TRBV10-1 and TRBJ2-1; a possible D gene is TRBD1 (5 bases). The CDR3 totals 12 residues. Looked up from germline, CDR1 is WNHNN and CDR2 is SYGVQD (reference sequence). Trimming cost V 3 bases and J 8 bases, with 8 bases left between them. The CDR3 nucleotides are TGCGCCAGCAGTGAAGCAGGGCATGAGCAGTTCTTC. Translated: CASSEAGHEQFF.

This clonotype was recorded a few times. The rearrangement links TRBV10-3 to TRBJ2-3, with D maybe TRBD2 (6 bases). Per germline, CDR1 ENHRY and CDR2 SYGVKD. V was pared by 7 bases and J by 5 bases, with 22 bases between. CDR3 length equals 16 residues. The chain's CDR3 is CAINDGGLRKGDTQYF. The DNA for the CDR3 is TGTGCCATCAACGACGGAGGACTAAGGAAGGGAGATACGCAGTATTTT.

This clonotype was detected many times. The chain joins TRBV20-1 to TRBJ2-1, with a weak D call TRBD2 (6 bases). The length of the CDR3 is 14 residues. Germline V gene sequence: CDR1 DFQATT, CDR2 SNEGSKA (reference sequence). The germline V and J ends were trimmed by 2 bases and 3 bases, with 11 bases remaining between them. This CDR3 reads CSARYGRFYNEQFF. The CDR3 nucleotides are TGCAGTGCTAGATACGGGAGATTCTACAATGAGCAGTTCTTC.

The chain recombines TRBV20-1 with TRBJ2-5; 7 bases align to TRBD1. V dropped 5 bases and J dropped 2; count of bases not matched to a gene: 2. This CDR3 region has 12 residues. CDR1 is DFQATT and CDR2 is SNEGSKA in the germline V gene (reference sequence). The CDR3 coding sequence is TGCAGTGCTTACAGGGGTCAAGAGACCCAGTACTTC. This translates into CSAYRGQETQYF.

In DNA, the CDR3 is TGTGCCAGCGGACAACGGGGACGGTCGAATAGTGATACGCAGTATTTT. Its translation is CASGQRGRSNSDTQYF. This chain uses TRBV2 with TRBJ2-3; TRBD1 or TRBD2 may be the D gene (5 bases each). The CDR3 covers 16 residues. The ends were cut back, 8 bases at V and 6 bases at J, with 24 bases in the middle. Germline CDR1 and CDR2: SNHLY and FYNNEI.

In its sample, this clonotype was seen a few times. The chain carries TRBV9 and TRBJ2-7, with unresolved D. The germline gives CDR1 SGDLS, CDR2 YYNGEE. V was trimmed by 0 bases and J by 6 bases, leaving 10 bases between them. This CDR3 spans 13 amino acids. CDR3 sequence: CASSVGVRTEQYF. Written as DNA, the CDR3 is TGTGCCAGCAGCGTAGGGGTGAGGACCGAGCAGTACTTC. Variable domain in full (rest from reference TRBV9 and TRBJ2-7): DSGVTQTPKHLITATGQRVTLRCSPRSGDLSVYWYQQSLDQGLQFLIQYYNGEERAKGNILERFSAQQFPDLHSELNLSSLELGDSALYFCASSVGVRTEQYFGPGTRLTVT.

This clonotype was observed a handful of times. The J gene is TRBJ1-4, the V gene TRBV7-2; D remains ambiguous. Germline CDR1 and CDR2: SGHTA and FQGNSA. Trimming pared 4 bases from V and 7 bases from J, leaving 13 bases between. CDR3 size: 14 residues. The CDR3 bases are TGTGCCAGCAGCTCTACCAGGCGGACTGAAAAACTGTTTTTT. This codes for CASSSTRRTEKLFF.

This clonotype was detected a few times. The chain combines TRBV5-5 with TRBJ1-5, with D uncertain. Per the germline V gene, CDR1 is SGHKS and CDR2 is YYEKEE (reference sequence). Trimming took 1 base from V and 0 from J, leaving 8 bases between them. The CDR3 length is 15 residues. The CDR3 DNA sequence: TGTGCCAGCAGCTTGCGGGAGTATAGCAATCAGCCCCAGCATTTT. The encoded protein is CASSLREYSNQPQHF.

CDR3 sequence (DNA): TGTGCCAGCAGTTACCAAGACAGGGACTACACCTTC. It specifies CASSYQDRDYTF. J is TRBJ1-2 and V is TRBV6-6, with 7 positions matching TRBD1. Trimming cost V 2 bases and J 10 bases; bases outside gene matches: 4. The CDR3 is made up of 12 amino acids. Germline V lookup: CDR1 MNHNY, CDR2 SVGAGI (reference sequence).

This clonotype came up a few times. The gene calls are TRBV27 and TRBJ2-7; 8 nucleotides line up with TRBD2. CDR3 length: 17 residues. The J segment lost 0 bases and the V segment lost 5 bases, leaving 12 bases of the junction unmatched. Germline CDR1 reads MNHEY; CDR2 reads SMNVEV (reference sequence). The CDR3 DNA sequence: TGTGCCAGCAGTCTACGAAGAGCGGGAGAGATCTCCTACGAGCAGTACTTC. As protein: CASSLRRAGEISYEQYF.

This clonotype was seen only a few times. The V and J genes are TRBV6-6 and TRBJ1-2, with 7 bases aligning to TRBD1. This CDR3 has 18 amino acids. The V gene end was trimmed by 6 bases and the J gene end by 5 bases; junction bases not matched to a gene: 21. Germline V gene lookup returns CDR1 MNHNY and CDR2 SVGAGI (reference sequence). CDR3 in DNA: TGTGCCAGCAGCCCTCCCCTCTCAGGGGGAGGCCTTGGATATGGCTACACCTTC. The encoded protein is CASSPPLSGGGLGYGYTF.

This clonotype is large. The rearrangement links TRBV7-9 to TRBJ2-7; 15 nucleotides agree with TRBD2. J was trimmed by 0 bases and V by 5 bases; bases with no gene match: 17. CDR1 is SEHNR, CDR2 FQNEAQ, per germline (reference sequence). The CDR3 length is 21 residues. CDR3 region: CASSLGPGLAGGRGGSYEQYF. The CDR3 nucleotides are TGTGCCAGCAGCCTAGGCCCCGGACTAGCGGGAGGGAGGGGCGGCTCCTACGAGCAGTACTTC.

This clonotype turned up a few times. The chain carries TRBV6-6 and TRBJ2-3; possibly TRBD1 for D (5 bases). The CDR3 sequence is 14 residues long. Trimming took off 4 bases at V and 3 bases at J, with 11 bases between the two ends. Germline CDR1 is MNHNY and CDR2 is SVGAGI (reference sequence). In nucleotides, the CDR3 is TGTGCCAGCAGTTTGGCAGGGAAGACAGATACGCAGTATTTT. This sequence encodes CASSLAGKTDTQYF.

The chain combines TRBV6-6 with TRBJ2-2; 9 bases line up with TRBD1. This CDR3 spans 14 amino acids. Germline V gene sequence: CDR1 MNHNY, CDR2 SVGAGI (reference sequence). V lost 10 bases and J lost 5; bases outside the gene matches: 8. This chain's CDR3 is CATRGQGSTGELFF. CDR3 nucleotides: TGTGCCACCCGGGGACAGGGAAGTACCGGGGAGCTGTTTTTT.

This clonotype was picked up many times. The genes are TRBV11-2 and TRBJ2-1; D call uncertain. Germline CDR1 is SGHAT and CDR2 is FQNNGV. V was pared by 5 bases and J by 8 bases, with 13 bases between. This CDR3 contains 13 residues. The CDR3 region is CASSTLNKYEQFF. CDR3 nucleotides: TGTGCCAGCAGCACGCTAAATAAGTATGAGCAGTTCTTC.

This sequence joins TRBV6-6 and TRBJ2-1; D might be TRBD1 (6 bases). In germline, CDR1 is MNHNY, CDR2 SVGAGI (reference sequence). CDR3 size: 14 residues. Trimming removed 2 bases at V and 8 bases at J, with 13 bases between. CDR3 residues: CASSYGQGLDEQFF. The CDR3 DNA reads as TGTGCCAGCAGTTACGGGCAGGGGTTAGATGAGCAGTTCTTC.

On this clonotype itself: One end of the junction is discordant with germline, which a read error may explain. The chain carries TRBV11-2 and TRBJ2-1, with a tentative D call TRBD1 (5 bases). This CDR3 has 15 residues. Germline V lookup: CDR1 SGHAT, CDR2 FQNNGV. The CDR3 DNA sequence: TGTGTCAGCAGCTTAGAGGCAGGGAAGGAGAATGAGCAGTTCTTC. Its translation: CVSSLEAGKENEQFF. Full variable domain (remainder filled in from reference TRBV11-2 and TRBJ2-1): EAGVAQSPRYKIIEKRQSVAFWCNPISGHATLYWYQQILGQGPKLLIQFQNNGVVDDSQLPKDRFSAERLKGVDSTLKIQPAKLEDSAVYLCVSSLEAGKENEQFFGPGTRLTVL.

This clonotype was observed a handful of times. The J gene is TRBJ1-1, the V gene TRBV7-8, with D tentatively TRBD1 (5 bases). The germline V gene encodes CDR1 SGHVS and CDR2 FQNEAQ. Trimming removed 2 bases at V and 7 bases at J, with 8 bases between. The CDR3 contains 12 residues. CDR3 in DNA: TGTGCCAGCAGCTTAAGACAGAATGAAGCTTTCTTT. Its translation: CASSLRQNEAFF. Full variable domain (rest looked up from reference TRBV7-8 and TRBJ1-1): GAGVSQSPRYKVAKRGQDVALRCDPISGHVSLFWYQQALGQGPEFLTYFQNEAQLDKSGLPSDRFFAERPEGSVSTLKIQRTQQEDSAVYLCASSLRQNEAFFGQGTRLTVV.